The T cell receptor beta chain under discussion was sequenced for a study of blood T cell repertoires in COVID-19. In the study's own analysis: Cell counts per sample came from amplifying reference gene primers. Sequencing used immunoSEQ multiplex PCR; TCRdb keeps in-frame clones, though not all of them. V, J and clone size reflect that table, while D and trimming were determined from the DNA. The data show some 210,000 clones, with approximately 90% seen just once and about a tenth held by the top ten. The ends lost 0 bases at V and 2 bases at J; junction bases unmatched: 9. There are 17 residues in the CDR3. Germline assignment: CDR1 MGHRA and CDR2 YSYEKL.

The TCR originated in a man aged 18 to 29 with acute COVID-19. The sequenced material came from PBMCs or T cells enriched from blood (not recorded which). This sequence joins TRBV4-1 and TRBJ2-5, with 7 bases identical to TRBD2. CDR3 DNA: TGCGCCAGCAGCCAAGACCCCTCGGGGGGACCTCAAGAGACCCAGTACTTC. It encodes CASSQDPSGGPQETQYF.